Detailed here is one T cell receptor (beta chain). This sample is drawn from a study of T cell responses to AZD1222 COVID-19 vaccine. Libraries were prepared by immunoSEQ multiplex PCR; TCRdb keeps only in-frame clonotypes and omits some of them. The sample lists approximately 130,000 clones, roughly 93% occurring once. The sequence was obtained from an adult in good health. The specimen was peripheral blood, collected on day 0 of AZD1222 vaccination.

The CDR3 DNA is TGTGCCAGCAGTGAAACTAGCGGGAGGTCACAGACCCAGTACTTC. Translated, it gives CASSETSGRSQTQYF. The J gene is TRBJ2-5, the V gene TRBV6-1; 12 bases fit TRBD2. CDR3 length equals 15 residues. Germline CDR1 reads MNHNS; CDR2 reads SASEGT. The V segment lost 2 bases and the J segment 6 bases; nucleotides outside the gene matches: 4.